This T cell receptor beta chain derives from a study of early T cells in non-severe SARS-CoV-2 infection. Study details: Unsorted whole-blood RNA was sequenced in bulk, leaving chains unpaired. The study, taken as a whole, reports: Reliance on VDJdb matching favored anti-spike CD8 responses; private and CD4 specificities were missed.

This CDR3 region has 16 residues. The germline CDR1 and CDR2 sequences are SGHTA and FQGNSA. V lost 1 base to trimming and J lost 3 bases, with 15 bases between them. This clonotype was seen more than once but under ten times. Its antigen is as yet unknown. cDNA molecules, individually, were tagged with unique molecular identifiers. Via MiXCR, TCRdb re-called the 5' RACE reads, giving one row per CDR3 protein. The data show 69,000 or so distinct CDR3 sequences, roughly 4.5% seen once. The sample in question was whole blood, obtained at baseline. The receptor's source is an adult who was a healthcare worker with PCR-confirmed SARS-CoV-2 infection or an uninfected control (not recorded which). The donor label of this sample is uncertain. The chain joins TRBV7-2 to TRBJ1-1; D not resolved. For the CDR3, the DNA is TGTGCCAGCAGCTTAGTCTTCACTCGCGAGGACACTGAAGCTTTCTTT. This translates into CASSLVFTREDTEAFF.